The 27 T cell receptor beta chains listed next were all sequenced from one sample in a study of blood T cell repertoires in COVID-19. The data were produced by immunoSEQ multiplex PCR, yet TCRdb's version contains in-frame clones alone and is incomplete. The sample lists some 210,000 clones, roughly 89% occurring once. The sequencing input was PBMCs or T cells enriched from blood (not recorded which). The receptor source for this set is a man between 18 and 29 years old with acute COVID-19.

The V gene is TRBV28, the J gene TRBJ2-7; D unclear. This CDR3 region has 13 residues. The V gene lost 2 bases and the J gene lost 6 bases, with 11 bases spanning the gap. Germline lookup yields CDR1 MDHEN and CDR2 SYDVKM. The CDR3 spells CASSLGFVAEQYF. DNA for the CDR3: TGTGCCAGCAGTTTAGGTTTCGTAGCCGAGCAGTACTTC.

V is TRBV13 and J is TRBJ2-1, with 9 bases that match TRBD1. The CDR3 covers 13 residues. Germline V CDR1 and CDR2: PRHDT, FYEKMQ (reference sequence). J was trimmed by 5 bases and V by 4 bases; bases with no gene match: 0. The CDR3 protein is CASSWDRDNEQFF. The CDR3 DNA reads TGTGCCAGCAGCTGGGACAGGGACAATGAGCAGTTCTTC.

This chain joins TRBV10-3 and TRBJ2-7; 8 positions agree with TRBD2. Germline V gives CDR1 ENHRY, CDR2 SYGVKD. The CDR3 spans 15 residues. After removal of 6 bases from V and 2 bases from J, the junction contained 9 bases not matched to a gene. The CDR3 coding sequence is TGTGCCATCAGCCAAACTAGCGGAGTAACCTACGAGCAGTACTTC. Amino acids: CAISQTSGVTYEQYF.

The chain is built from TRBV7-6 and TRBJ2-7; TRBD2 matches 14 bases. CDR1 is SGHVS and CDR2 is FNYEAQ in the germline V gene. The CDR3 runs 16 residues. After removal of 5 bases from V and 0 bases from J, the junction contained 3 bases not matched to a gene. Written as DNA, the CDR3 is TGTGCCAGCAGCCCAGGGACTAGCGGGAGCTCCTACGAGCAGTACTTC. Translating gives CASSPGTSGSSYEQYF.

This clone was recorded only once. This chain connects TRBV6-5 to TRBJ1-2; 8 nucleotides match TRBD1. The CDR3 contains 14 residues. The V segment lost 6 bases and the J segment 8 bases; nucleotides outside the gene matches: 11. Per the germline V gene, CDR1 is MNHEY and CDR2 is SVGAGI. CDR3 coding DNA: TGTGCCAGCAGGAACGGGGACAGGTCAGGGGGCTACACCTTC. Its protein product is CASRNGDRSGGYTF.

The V call is TRBV5-1, the J call TRBJ2-3; 9 bases fit TRBD1. Trimming cost V 1 base and J 3 bases; bases outside gene matches: 6. Germline values: CDR1 SGHRS, CDR2 YFSETQ. The CDR3 is made up of 16 amino acids. In DNA form, the CDR3 reads TGCGCCAGCAGCTTGTCCACAGGGGGCTGGACAGATACGCAGTATTTT. It encodes CASSLSTGGWTDTQYF.

This chain joins TRBV9 and TRBJ2-5; 14 bases fit TRBD2. Unmatched junction bases numbered 10, after V lost 4 bases and J lost 5 bases. CDR1 is SGDLS, CDR2 YYNGEE, per germline. The CDR3 covers 17 residues. CDR3 residues: CASSPTLGLAGVETQYF. The CDR3 coding sequence is TGTGCCAGCAGCCCGACCCTGGGACTAGCGGGAGTGGAGACCCAGTACTTC.

This chain links TRBV11-3 with TRBJ1-6; D gene unclear. This CDR3 is 13 amino acids long. Germline lookup yields CDR1 SGHNT and CDR2 YENEEA. Trimming cost V 2 bases and J 7 bases, with 6 bases left between them. The CDR3 DNA follows: TGTGCCAGCAGCTTATCCCAGAATTCACCCCTCCACTTT. Residues: CASSLSQNSPLHF. The whole variable domain, filled in from reference TRBV11-3 and TRBJ1-6, reads EAGVVQSPRYKIIEKKQPVAFWCNPISGHNTLYWYLQNLGQGPELLIRYENEEAVDDSQLPKDRFSAERLKGVDSTLKIQPAELGDSAVYLCASSLSQNSPLHFGNGTRLTVT.

The gene calls are TRBV6-5 and TRBJ2-3, with a weak D call TRBD1 (6 bases). V gave up 5 bases and J gave up 3 bases, with 15 bases separating them. From germline, CDR1 is MNHEY and CDR2 SVGAGI. The CDR3 contains 15 residues. CDR3 coding DNA: TGTGCCAGCAGTAGTTCAGGGGTCGGGACAGATACGCAGTATTTT. Amino acids: CASSSSGVGTDTQYF.

This chain connects TRBV19 to TRBJ2-7; 7 bases fit TRBD1. The CDR3 spans 14 residues. Germline V gene lookup returns CDR1 LNHDA and CDR2 SQIVND (reference sequence). V was clipped by 2 bases and J by 6 bases; unmatched bases: 7. The CDR3 bases are TGTGCCAGTAGTATATCTGGGACAGCAGGCGAGCAGTACTTC. It translates to CASSISGTAGEQYF.

The J gene is TRBJ1-3, the V gene TRBV30; D gene uncertain. Trimming removed 2 bases from V and 2 bases from J, with 7 bases in between. The CDR3 loop spans 13 amino acids. The V gene's germline CDR1 is GTSNPN and CDR2 SVGIG (reference sequence). Here the CDR3 reads CAWSPGAGNTIYF. Here the CDR3 DNA reads TGTGCCTGGAGTCCGGGAGCTGGAAACACCATATATTTT.

The chain employs TRBV7-3 and TRBJ1-1; 7 bases agree with TRBD1. The CDR3 runs to 14 residues. V shed 5 bases and J 1 base; nucleotides not matched to a gene: 4. From germline, CDR1 is SGHTA and CDR2 FQGTGA. CDR3 nucleotide sequence: TGTGCCAGCAGCCCAGGGACAGCGAACACTGAAGCTTTCTTT. Translated, it gives CASSPGTANTEAFF.

This sequence joins TRBV23-1 and TRBJ1-2; 7 nucleotides agree with TRBD1. TRBV23-1 is an open reading frame whose function is uncertain. The V segment lost 6 bases and the J segment 4 bases; nucleotides outside the gene matches: 5. The CDR3 is made up of 13 amino acids. The CDR3 protein is CASSDRVPYGYTF. DNA of the CDR3: TGCGCCAGCAGCGACAGGGTCCCCTATGGCTACACCTTC.

V and J are TRBV6-6 and TRBJ2-7; 9 nucleotides line up with TRBD2. After removal of 0 bases from V and 3 bases from J, the junction contained 3 bases not matched to a gene. Germline loops: CDR1 MNHNY, CDR2 SVGAGI (reference sequence). The CDR3 length is 15 residues. CDR3 sequence reads: CASSYSETSGYEQYF. The DNA for the CDR3 is TGTGCCAGCAGTTACTCTGAGACTAGCGGCTACGAGCAGTACTTC.

The chain links TRBV5-1 to TRBJ2-7; a possible D gene is TRBD1 (6 bases). Trimming stripped 0 bases from V and 2 bases from J, with 15 bases between. Germline CDR1 reads SGHRS; CDR2 reads YFSETQ. This CDR3 has 16 residues. For the CDR3, the DNA is TGCGCCAGCAGCTTGGTACAGGGAATTCGGACCTACGAGCAGTACTTC. This sequence encodes CASSLVQGIRTYEQYF.

This clone appeared a single time. The chain employs TRBV11-2 and TRBJ2-2, with TRBD1 as a possible D gene (6 bases). The CDR3 spans 15 residues. CDR1 SGHAT and CDR2 FQNNGV come from the germline V gene. V dropped 6 bases and J dropped 3 bases, with 14 bases sitting between them. The CDR3 is CASRRPGQDTGELFF. The DNA of the CDR3 is TGTGCCAGCAGAAGACCGGGACAAGACACCGGGGAGCTGTTTTTT.

The chain employs TRBV4-1 and TRBJ2-7; 7 nucleotides align to TRBD2. The length of the CDR3 is 16 residues. The germline V gene encodes CDR1 MGHRA and CDR2 YSYEKL. Losses at the gene ends were 5 bases for V and 5 bases for J; bases not matched to a gene: 15. The CDR3 loop reads CASSTPSRGSPHEQYF. CDR3 coding DNA: TGCGCCAGCAGCACCCCCTCGCGCGGGAGTCCCCACGAGCAGTACTTC.

V is TRBV7-6 and J is TRBJ2-7; possible D gene TRBD2, 6 bases. The CDR3 is made up of 15 amino acids. Germline assignment: CDR1 SGHVS and CDR2 FNYEAQ. V was pared by 5 bases and J by 2 bases, with 16 bases between. CDR3 nucleotide sequence: TGTGCCAGCAGCCGCCAGGAGGGCGGCCCCTACGAGCAGTACTTC. Protein: CASSRQEGGPYEQYF.

The chain carries TRBV3-1 (or the pseudogene TRBV3-2) and TRBJ2-1, with a tentative D call TRBD2 (6 bases). This CDR3 has 13 amino acids. CDR1 is LGHDT, CDR2 YNNKEL, per germline (reference sequence). Trimming pared 5 bases from V and 6 bases from J, leaving 11 bases between. CDR3 nucleotide sequence: TGTGCCAGCAGCTCCGGGACTTTCAATGAGCAGTTCTTC. It yields the protein CASSSGTFNEQFF.

This clone turned up a few times. The V and J genes are TRBV28 and TRBJ1-2; D not resolved. Germline V lookup: CDR1 MDHEN, CDR2 SYDVKM. There are 14 residues in the CDR3. The V end lost 6 bases, the J end lost 4 bases, and 15 bases lay between the germline ends. CDR3 residues: CASRSLGDRYGYTF. In DNA, the CDR3 is TGTGCCAGCAGAAGTTTGGGCGATCGCTATGGCTACACCTTC.

The chain links TRBV10-3 to TRBJ2-1; 11 nucleotides agree with TRBD2. V lost 4 bases to trimming and J lost 1 base; unmatched junction nucleotides: 6. In germline, CDR1 is ENHRY, CDR2 SYGVKD. The CDR3 length is 17 residues. The CDR3 nucleotides are TGTGCCATCAGTGGGGATACTAGCGGGAGTTCCTACAATGAGCAGTTCTTC. Amino acids: CAISGDTSGSSYNEQFF.

This chain joins TRBV9 and TRBJ2-1; the D is unclear. The CDR3 spans 12 residues. Per the germline V gene, CDR1 is SGDLS and CDR2 is YYNGEE. V was clipped by 3 bases and J by 9 bases, with 10 bases between them. CDR3 region: CASSALSGEQFF. CDR3 nucleotide sequence: TGTGCCAGCAGCGCCCTTAGTGGTGAGCAGTTCTTC.

Only one count was recorded for this clone. The CDR3, as DNA: TGTGCCAGCAGTTTAACCGGGAGGGAGCAGTACTTC. Translation gives CASSLTGREQYF. The chain has TRBV12-3 or TRBV12-4 and TRBJ2-7, with 7 positions matching TRBD2. Unmatched junction bases numbered 2, after V lost 2 bases and J lost 7 bases. There are 12 residues in the CDR3.

This CDR3 reads CASSQDGTPSDGYTF. The CDR3 nucleotides read TGCGCCAGCAGCCAAGATGGTACTCCCTCGGATGGCTACACCTTC. This chain connects TRBV4-3 to TRBJ1-2; the D is unclear. Trimming pared 0 bases from V and 6 bases from J, leaving 14 bases between. The CDR3 is 15 residues long. The V gene's germline CDR1 is LGHNA and CDR2 YSLEER.

The chain employs TRBV25-1 and TRBJ1-6; 8 nucleotides line up with TRBD1. This CDR3 is built from 18 residues. With 1 base clipped from V and 1 base from J, the junction kept 6 bases outside the gene matches. Germline assignment: CDR1 MGHDK and CDR2 SYGVNS. The CDR3 protein is CASSELRTGTSYNSPLHF. CDR3 nucleotide sequence: TGTGCCAGCAGTGAATTGAGGACAGGGACTTCCTATAATTCACCCCTCCACTTT. The full variable domain, rest sourced from reference TRBV25-1 and TRBJ1-6, is EADIYQTPRYLVIGTGKKITLECSQTMGHDKMYWYQQDPGMELHLIHYSYGVNSTEKGDLSSESTVSRIRTEHFPLTLESARPSHTSQYLCASSELRTGTSYNSPLHFGNGTRLTVT.

V usage is TRBV10-3 and J usage is TRBJ1-5; tentative D call: TRBD1 (5 bases). Germline V gene lookup returns CDR1 ENHRY and CDR2 SYGVKD. The V gene lost 4 bases and the J gene lost 5 bases, with 9 bases spanning the gap. The CDR3 runs to 13 residues. CDR3 in amino acids: CAISAGYDQPQHF. CDR3 nucleotides: TGTGCCATCAGTGCAGGGTACGATCAGCCCCAGCATTTT.

The chain has TRBV11-2 and TRBJ1-3; 7 bases fit TRBD1. Germline V lookup: CDR1 SGHAT, CDR2 FQNNGV. Trimming cost V 3 bases and J 5 bases; bases outside gene matches: 13. The length of the CDR3 is 17 residues. The CDR3 spells CASSLGLGTADRNTIYF. In DNA form, the CDR3 reads TGTGCCAGCAGCTTGGGGTTGGGGACAGCCGATAGAAACACCATATATTTT.